The 15 T cell receptor beta chains below all came from one sample that was sequenced in a study of cytomegalovirus exposure and HLA in healthy donors. 13 Jbeta primers and 60 Vbeta primers were used for the PCR. Sequencing used immunoSEQ multiplex PCR; TCRdb keeps in-frame clones, though not all of them. The sample includes some 180,000 clones, 65% to 85% of them seen just once. Sample: PBMCs. All receptors come from a girl between 5 and 17 years old in good health and CMV-seropositive.

This clone was counted a few times. The genes are TRBV11-2 and TRBJ1-5; D possibly corresponds to TRBD1 (5 bases). CDR1 and CDR2 from the germline V gene are SGHAT and FQNNGV. The ends were cut back, 3 bases at V and 4 bases at J, with 7 bases in the middle. CDR3 length: 13 amino acids. CDR3 in amino acids: CASSFRVNQPQHF. CDR3 in DNA: TGTGCCAGCAGCTTCAGGGTGAATCAGCCCCAGCATTTT. Full variable domain (outside the CDR3, taken from reference TRBV11-2 and TRBJ1-5): EAGVAQSPRYKIIEKRQSVAFWCNPISGHATLYWYQQILGQGPKLLIQFQNNGVVDDSQLPKDRFSAERLKGVDSTLKIQPAKLEDSAVYLCASSFRVNQPQHFGDGTRLSIL.

This clone is a singleton in its sample. The chain couples TRBV30 to TRBJ2-1; the match to TRBD2 covers 8 bases. The CDR3 has 15 amino acids. CDR1 is GTSNPN, CDR2 SVGIG, per germline (reference sequence). V was pared by 0 bases and J by 6 bases, with 7 bases of the junction left unmatched. The CDR3 region is CAWSVLAAGRNEQFF. CDR3 sequence (DNA): TGTGCCTGGAGTGTACTAGCGGCCGGTCGCAATGAGCAGTTCTTC.

This chain joins TRBV2 and TRBJ2-5; D unclear. The germline V gene has CDR1 SNHLY and CDR2 FYNNEI. V lost 1 base to trimming and J lost 4 bases, with 10 bases between them. This CDR3 is built from 14 residues. The CDR3 spells CASSEGDTVETQYF. The CDR3 DNA sequence: TGTGCCAGCAGTGAAGGAGACACCGTAGAGACCCAGTACTTC.

The chain links TRBV7-6 to TRBJ1-1, with D unresolved. Looked up from germline, CDR1 is SGHVS and CDR2 is FNYEAQ. This CDR3 contains 12 residues. Between the trimmed V and J ends, which lost 8 bases and 4 bases, there was a span of 11 bases. The CDR3: CASSPSGTEAFF. CDR3 in DNA: TGTGCCAGCTCCCCGTCGGGCACTGAAGCTTTCTTT.

This clone was seen more than once but under ten times. V usage is TRBV27 and J usage is TRBJ2-2; TRBD1 aligns across 10 bases. Germline assignment: CDR1 MNHEY and CDR2 SMNVEV (reference sequence). The CDR3 runs 15 residues. V lost 7 bases to trimming and J lost 9 bases; unmatched junction nucleotides: 11. CDR3 coding DNA: TGTGCCAGCATAAGTGGGACAGGGGTTCTCCGGGAGCTGTTTTTT. Encoded protein: CASISGTGVLRELFF.

The chain combines TRBV6-1 with TRBJ1-2; 8 nucleotides match TRBD1. V shed 6 bases and J 5 bases; nucleotides not matched to a gene: 11. The germline V gene has CDR1 MNHNS and CDR2 SASEGT. This CDR3 is 15 amino acids long. Here the CDR3 reads CASSDRGFGGYGYTF. The CDR3 DNA reads as TGTGCCAGCAGCGACAGGGGTTTTGGGGGTTATGGCTACACCTTC.

This clone was seen just once. V is TRBV18 and J is TRBJ1-2; D is unclear. V was pared by 3 bases and J by 8 bases, with 10 bases between. CDR1 is KGHSH and CDR2 is LQKENI in the germline V gene. The length of the CDR3 is 12 residues. Here the CDR3 DNA reads TGTGCCAGCTCACCTGGAGAATCCGGCTACACCTTC. Its translation: CASSPGESGYTF.

This clone has just one count. The chain carries TRBV13 and TRBJ2-5; TRBD1 matches 8 bases. The last part of the DNA fits TRBJ2-7 better; the J call may be wrong. The germline V gene encodes CDR1 PRHDT and CDR2 FYEKMQ (reference sequence). The CDR3 consists of 16 residues. DNA for the CDR3: TGTGCCAGCAGCTTCTGGACAGGGCAATTATTGCACGAGCAGTACTTC. This gives the protein CASSFWTGQLLHEQYF.

The chain couples TRBV9 to TRBJ1-5; the match to TRBD1 covers 7 bases. CDR1 and CDR2 from the germline V gene are SGDLS and YYNGEE. The CDR3 extends over 14 amino acids. With 4 bases clipped from V and 4 bases from J, the junction kept 5 bases outside the gene matches. CDR3 nucleotide sequence: TGTGCCAGCAGCCAGGGGGTGGGAAATCAGCCCCAGCATTTT. Its protein is CASSQGVGNQPQHF.

V and J are TRBV25-1 and TRBJ2-1; 8 positions match TRBD2. The CDR3 loop spans 18 amino acids. Germline loops: CDR1 MGHDK, CDR2 SYGVNS. The V segment lost 3 bases and the J segment 1 base; nucleotides outside the gene matches: 11. The CDR3 here is CASSDPTKREWSYNEQFF. The CDR3 region has the DNA TGTGCCAGCAGTGACCCTACTAAGCGGGAGTGGTCCTACAATGAGCAGTTCTTC. The whole variable domain, filled in from reference TRBV25-1 and TRBJ2-1, reads EADIYQTPRYLVIGTGKKITLECSQTMGHDKMYWYQQDPGMELHLIHYSYGVNSTEKGDLSSESTVSRIRTEHFPLTLESARPSHTSQYLCASSDPTKREWSYNEQFFGPGTRLTVL.

The chain combines TRBV6-5 with TRBJ2-5, with a weak D call TRBD2 (5 bases). The closer fit of TRBJ2-7 to the DNA end suggests the J call may be wrong. There are 13 residues in the CDR3. CDR1 and CDR2 (germline): MNHEY, SVGAGI. For the CDR3, the DNA is TGTGCCAGCAGTTACTCCACGGGGTACGAGCAGTACTTC. Translation gives CASSYSTGYEQYF.

The rearrangement uses TRBV6-5 and TRBJ2-1; 9 bases are a match to TRBD1. The ends lost 4 bases at V and 5 bases at J; junction bases unmatched: 3. The germline V gene encodes CDR1 MNHEY and CDR2 SVGAGI. The CDR3 has 14 amino acids. CDR3 DNA: TGTGCCAGCAGTTCGGGGACAGGGAACAATGAGCAGTTCTTC. This sequence encodes CASSSGTGNNEQFF.

This clone has only a few counts. This chain joins TRBV5-1 and TRBJ2-1; a weak D match, TRBD1 (6 bases). The CDR3 totals 13 residues. Per the germline V gene, CDR1 is SGHRS and CDR2 is YFSETQ. With 2 bases removed from V and 5 bases from J, the gap between germline ends came to 8 bases. In DNA, the CDR3 is TGCGCCAGCAGCTTCGGGGACAACAATGAGCAGTTCTTC. Its translation is CASSFGDNNEQFF.

V usage is TRBV4-1 and J usage is TRBJ2-7; tentatively, D is TRBD2 (5 bases). The germline CDR1 and CDR2 sequences are MGHRA and YSYEKL. The CDR3 covers 13 residues. Trimming pared 4 bases from V and 1 base from J, leaving 8 bases between. CDR3 sequence reads: CASSRSGSYEQYF. DNA of the CDR3: TGCGCCAGCAGCCGGAGCGGTTCCTACGAGCAGTACTTC.

The genes are TRBV10-3 and TRBJ1-1; TRBD1 is a possible D gene (6 bases). This CDR3 has 13 amino acids. Germline values: CDR1 ENHRY, CDR2 SYGVKD. V was trimmed by 2 bases and J by 8 bases, leaving 12 bases between them. DNA of the CDR3: TGTGCCATCAGTGAGGACGATGGGACAGAAGCTTTCTTT. Translation gives CAISEDDGTEAFF.